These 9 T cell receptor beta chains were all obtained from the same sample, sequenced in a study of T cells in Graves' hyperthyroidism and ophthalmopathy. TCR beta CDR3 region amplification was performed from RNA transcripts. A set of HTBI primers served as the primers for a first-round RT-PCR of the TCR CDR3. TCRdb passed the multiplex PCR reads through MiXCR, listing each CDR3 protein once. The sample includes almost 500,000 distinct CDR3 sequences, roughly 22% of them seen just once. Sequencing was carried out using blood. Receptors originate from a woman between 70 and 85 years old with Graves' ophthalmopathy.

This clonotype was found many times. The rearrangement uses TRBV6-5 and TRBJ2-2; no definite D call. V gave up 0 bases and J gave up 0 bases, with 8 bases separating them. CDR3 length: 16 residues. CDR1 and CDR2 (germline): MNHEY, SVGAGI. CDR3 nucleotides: TGTGCCAGCAGTTACTCTTCGGCAGCGAACACCGGGGAGCTGTTTTTT. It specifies CASSYSSAANTGELFF.

CDR3 coding DNA: TGTGCCAGCAGCAAATATCCCCACACTGAAGCTTTCTTT. Translated, it gives CASSKYPHTEAFF. V and J are TRBV7-3 and TRBJ1-1; D remains unclear. V was pared by 5 bases and J by 3 bases, with 10 bases between. The CDR3 is made up of 13 amino acids. CDR1 SGHTA and CDR2 FQGTGA come from the germline V gene.

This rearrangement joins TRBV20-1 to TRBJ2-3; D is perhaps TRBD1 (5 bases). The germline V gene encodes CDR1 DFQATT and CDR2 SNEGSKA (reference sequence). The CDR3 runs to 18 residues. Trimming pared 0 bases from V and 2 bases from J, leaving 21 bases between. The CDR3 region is CSARDYLGRTGPTDTQYF. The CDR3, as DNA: TGCAGTGCTAGAGATTATTTGGGCAGAACAGGACCCACAGATACGCAGTATTTT.

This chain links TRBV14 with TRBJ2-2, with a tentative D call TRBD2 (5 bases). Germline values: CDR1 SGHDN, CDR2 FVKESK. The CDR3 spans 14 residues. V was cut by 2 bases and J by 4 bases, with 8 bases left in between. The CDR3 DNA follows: TGTGCCAGCAGCCAACTAGCAATCACCGGGGAGCTGTTTTTT. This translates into CASSQLAITGELFF.

The CDR3 DNA reads as TGTGCCAGCAGCGTGGGCCTCGGGAACACTGAAGCTTTCTTT. Translating it yields CASSVGLGNTEAFF. The chain couples TRBV5-6 to TRBJ1-1; D is uncertain. The germline V and J ends were trimmed by 4 bases and 1 base, with 11 bases remaining between them. Germline CDR1 reads SGHDT; CDR2 reads YYEEEE. The CDR3 length is 14 residues.

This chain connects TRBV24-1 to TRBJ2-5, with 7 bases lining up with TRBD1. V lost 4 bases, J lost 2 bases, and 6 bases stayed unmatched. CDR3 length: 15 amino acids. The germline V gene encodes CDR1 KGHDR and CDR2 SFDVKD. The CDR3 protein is CATSESGTAQETQYF. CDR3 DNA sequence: TGTGCCACCAGTGAGTCCGGGACAGCTCAAGAGACCCAGTACTTC.

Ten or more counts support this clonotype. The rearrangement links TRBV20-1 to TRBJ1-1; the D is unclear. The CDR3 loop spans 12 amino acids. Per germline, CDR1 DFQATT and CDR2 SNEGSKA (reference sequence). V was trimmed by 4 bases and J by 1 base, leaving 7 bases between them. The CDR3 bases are TGCAGTGCTACCCTGGGGAACACTGAAGCTTTCTTT. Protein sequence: CSATLGNTEAFF.

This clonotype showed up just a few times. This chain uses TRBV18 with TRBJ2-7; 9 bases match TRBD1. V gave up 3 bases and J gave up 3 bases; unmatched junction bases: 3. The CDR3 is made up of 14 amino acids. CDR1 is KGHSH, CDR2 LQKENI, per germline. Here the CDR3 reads CASSPVGQGYEQYF. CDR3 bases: TGTGCCAGCTCACCGGTGGGACAGGGCTACGAGCAGTACTTC.

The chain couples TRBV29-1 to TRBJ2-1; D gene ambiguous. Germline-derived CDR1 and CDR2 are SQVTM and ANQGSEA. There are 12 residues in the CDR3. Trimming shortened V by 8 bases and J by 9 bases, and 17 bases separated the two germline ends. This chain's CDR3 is CSLSGEIGEQFF. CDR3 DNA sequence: TGCAGCCTGAGTGGGGAAATTGGTGAGCAGTTCTTC.